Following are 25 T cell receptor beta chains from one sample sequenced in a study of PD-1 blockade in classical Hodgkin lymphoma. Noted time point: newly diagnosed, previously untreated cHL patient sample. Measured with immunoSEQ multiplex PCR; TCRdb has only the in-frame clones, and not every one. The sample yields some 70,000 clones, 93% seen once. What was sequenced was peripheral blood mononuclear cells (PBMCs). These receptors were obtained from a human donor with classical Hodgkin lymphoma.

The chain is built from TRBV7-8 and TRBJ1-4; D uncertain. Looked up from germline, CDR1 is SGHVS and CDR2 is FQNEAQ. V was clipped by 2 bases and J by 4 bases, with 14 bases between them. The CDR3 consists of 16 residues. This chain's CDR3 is CASSLTFQRSNEKLFF. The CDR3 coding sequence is TGTGCCAGCAGCTTAACCTTCCAGAGAAGTAATGAAAAACTGTTTTTT.

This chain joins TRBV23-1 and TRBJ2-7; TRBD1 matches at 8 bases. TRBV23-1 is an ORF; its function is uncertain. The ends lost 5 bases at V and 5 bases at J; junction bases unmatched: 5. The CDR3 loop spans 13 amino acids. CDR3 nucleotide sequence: TGCGCCAGCAGTTGGTCAGGGGGCGACGAGCAGTACTTC. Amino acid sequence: CASSWSGGDEQYF.

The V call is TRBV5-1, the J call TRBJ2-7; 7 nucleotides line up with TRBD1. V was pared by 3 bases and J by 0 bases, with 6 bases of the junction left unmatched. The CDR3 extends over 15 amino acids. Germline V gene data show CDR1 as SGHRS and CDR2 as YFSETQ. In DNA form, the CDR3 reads TGCGCCAGCAGCTCGAGGGACAGCTTCTCCTACGAGCAGTACTTC. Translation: CASSSRDSFSYEQYF.

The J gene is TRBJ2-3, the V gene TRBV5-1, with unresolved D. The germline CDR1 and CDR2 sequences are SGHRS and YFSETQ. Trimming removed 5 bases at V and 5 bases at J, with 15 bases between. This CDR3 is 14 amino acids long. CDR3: CASRLTPWGDTQYF. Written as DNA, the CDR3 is TGCGCCAGCAGACTGACTCCATGGGGAGATACGCAGTATTTT.

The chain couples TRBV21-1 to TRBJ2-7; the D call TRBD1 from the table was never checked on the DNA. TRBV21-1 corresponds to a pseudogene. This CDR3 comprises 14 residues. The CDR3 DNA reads TGTGCCAGCCTCCGGGACAGGGGCGTCCACGAGCAGTACTTC. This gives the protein CASLRDRGVHEQYF.

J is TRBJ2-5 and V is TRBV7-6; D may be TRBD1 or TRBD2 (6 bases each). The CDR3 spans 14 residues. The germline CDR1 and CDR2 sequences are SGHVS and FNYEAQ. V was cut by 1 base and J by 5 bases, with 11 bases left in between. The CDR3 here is CASSLGRGRETQYF. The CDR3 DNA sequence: TGTGCCAGCAGCTTAGGACGGGGGCGGGAGACCCAGTACTTC.

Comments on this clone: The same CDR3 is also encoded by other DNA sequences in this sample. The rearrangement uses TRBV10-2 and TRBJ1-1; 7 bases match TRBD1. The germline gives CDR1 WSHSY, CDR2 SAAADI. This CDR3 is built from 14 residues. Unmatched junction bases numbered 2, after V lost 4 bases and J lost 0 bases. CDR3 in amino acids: CASSAQGMNTEAFF. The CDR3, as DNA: TGCGCCAGCAGTGCACAGGGGATGAACACTGAAGCTTTCTTT.

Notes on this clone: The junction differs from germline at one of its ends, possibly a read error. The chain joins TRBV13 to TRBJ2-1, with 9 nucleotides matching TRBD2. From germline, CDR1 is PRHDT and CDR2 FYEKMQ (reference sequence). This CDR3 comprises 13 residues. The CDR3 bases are TGTGCCAGCAGGTTCGAAGGGGCGGGACTAGCCGTCTTC. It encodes CASRFEGAGLAVF. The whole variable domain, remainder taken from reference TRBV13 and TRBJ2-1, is AAGVIQSPRHLIKEKRETATLKCYPIPRHDTVYWYQQGPGQDPQFLISFYEKMQSDKGSIPDRFSAQQFSDYHSELNMSSLELGDSALYFCASRFEGAGLAVFGPGTRLTVL.

The CDR3 bases are TGTGCCAGCAGGGCCAGCGGGGGGTCGTACAATGAGCAGTTCTTC. Amino acid sequence: CASRASGGSYNEQFF. V and J are TRBV6-5 and TRBJ2-1; 9 bases align to TRBD2. There are 15 residues in the CDR3. The V and J ends lost 6 bases and 4 bases, in that order; junction bases with no gene match: 7. In germline, CDR1 is MNHEY, CDR2 SVGAGI.

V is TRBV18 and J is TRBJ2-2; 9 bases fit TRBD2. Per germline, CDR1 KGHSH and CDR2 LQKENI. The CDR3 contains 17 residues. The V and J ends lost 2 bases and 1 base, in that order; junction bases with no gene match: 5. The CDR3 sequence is CASSPSIAGENTGELFF. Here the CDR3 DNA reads TGTGCCAGCTCACCATCCATAGCGGGAGAGAACACCGGGGAGCTGTTTTTT.

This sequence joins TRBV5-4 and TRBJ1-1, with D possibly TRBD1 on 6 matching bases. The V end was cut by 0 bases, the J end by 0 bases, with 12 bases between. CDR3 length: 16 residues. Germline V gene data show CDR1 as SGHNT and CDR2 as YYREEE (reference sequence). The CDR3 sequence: CASSLGRGLMNTEAFF. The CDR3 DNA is TGTGCCAGCAGCTTGGGCAGGGGACTCATGAACACTGAAGCTTTCTTT.

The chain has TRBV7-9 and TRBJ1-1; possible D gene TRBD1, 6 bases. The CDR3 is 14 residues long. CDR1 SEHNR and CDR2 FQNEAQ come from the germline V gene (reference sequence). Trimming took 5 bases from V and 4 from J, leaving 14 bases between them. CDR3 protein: CASSDQGGGTEAFF. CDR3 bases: TGTGCCAGCAGCGACCAGGGAGGGGGCACTGAAGCTTTCTTT.

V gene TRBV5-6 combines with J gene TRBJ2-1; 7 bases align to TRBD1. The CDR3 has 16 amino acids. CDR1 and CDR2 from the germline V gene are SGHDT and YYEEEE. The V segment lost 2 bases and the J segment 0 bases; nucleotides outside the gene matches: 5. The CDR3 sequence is CASSLLGGPSYNEQFF. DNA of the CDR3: TGTGCCAGCAGCTTACTAGGGGGCCCCTCCTACAATGAGCAGTTCTTC.

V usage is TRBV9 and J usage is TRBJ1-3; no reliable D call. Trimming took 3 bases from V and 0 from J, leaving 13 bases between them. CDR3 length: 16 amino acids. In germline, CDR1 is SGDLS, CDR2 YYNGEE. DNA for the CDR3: TGTGCCAGCAGCGCAGCCGACAAGACCTCTGGAAACACCATATATTTT. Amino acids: CASSAADKTSGNTIYF.

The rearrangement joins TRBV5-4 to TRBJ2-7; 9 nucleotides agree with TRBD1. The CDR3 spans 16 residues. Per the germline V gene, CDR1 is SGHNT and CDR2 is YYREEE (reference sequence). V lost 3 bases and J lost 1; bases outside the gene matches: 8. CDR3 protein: CASSSHPGQGSYEQYF. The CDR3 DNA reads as TGTGCCAGCAGCTCCCATCCGGGACAGGGTTCCTACGAGCAGTACTTC.

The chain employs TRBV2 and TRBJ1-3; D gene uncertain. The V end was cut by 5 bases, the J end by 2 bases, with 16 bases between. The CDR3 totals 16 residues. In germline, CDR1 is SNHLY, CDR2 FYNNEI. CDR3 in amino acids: CASSSSNTNAGNTIYF. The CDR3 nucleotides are TGTGCCAGCAGTTCTAGCAACACGAACGCTGGAAACACCATATATTTT.

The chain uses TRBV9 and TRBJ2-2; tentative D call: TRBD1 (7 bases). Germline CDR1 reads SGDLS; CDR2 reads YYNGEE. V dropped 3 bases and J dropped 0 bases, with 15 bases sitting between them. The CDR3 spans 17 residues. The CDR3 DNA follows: TGTGCCAGCAGCGCAAAACAGGGGACTCCGAACACCGGGGAGCTGTTTTTT. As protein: CASSAKQGTPNTGELFF.

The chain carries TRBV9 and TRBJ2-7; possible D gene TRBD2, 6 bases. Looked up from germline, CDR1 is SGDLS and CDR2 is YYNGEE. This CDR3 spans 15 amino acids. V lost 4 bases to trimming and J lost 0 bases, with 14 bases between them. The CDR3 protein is CASSQRADFSYEQYF. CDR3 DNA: TGTGCCAGCAGCCAGCGGGCGGATTTCTCCTACGAGCAGTACTTC.

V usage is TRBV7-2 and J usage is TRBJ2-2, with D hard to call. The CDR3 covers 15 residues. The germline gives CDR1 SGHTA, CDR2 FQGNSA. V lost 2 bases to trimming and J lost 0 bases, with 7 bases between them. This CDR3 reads CASSLSAPNTGELFF. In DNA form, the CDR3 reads TGTGCCAGCAGCTTATCCGCCCCGAACACCGGGGAGCTGTTTTTT.

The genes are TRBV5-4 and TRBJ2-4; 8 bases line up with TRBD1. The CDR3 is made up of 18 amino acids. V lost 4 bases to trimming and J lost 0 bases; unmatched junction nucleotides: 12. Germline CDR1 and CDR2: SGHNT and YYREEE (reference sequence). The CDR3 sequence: CASSTATGDRLAKNIQYF. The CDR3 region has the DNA TGTGCCAGCAGCACCGCGACAGGGGACCGACTAGCCAAAAACATTCAGTACTTC.

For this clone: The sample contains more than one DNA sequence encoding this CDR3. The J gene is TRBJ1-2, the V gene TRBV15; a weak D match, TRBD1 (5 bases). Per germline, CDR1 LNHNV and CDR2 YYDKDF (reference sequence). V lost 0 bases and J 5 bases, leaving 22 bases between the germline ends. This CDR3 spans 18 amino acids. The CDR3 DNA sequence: TGTGCCACCAGCAGAGATTCGTTCGGGATTGGGGCTGCTTATGGCTACACCTTC. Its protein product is CATSRDSFGIGAAYGYTF.

CDR3 sequence reads: CASSPRAGGPLEQYF. The CDR3 bases are TGCGCCAGCAGCCCCCGGGCGGGAGGGCCTCTCGAGCAGTACTTC. V and J are TRBV5-1 and TRBJ2-7; 9 nucleotides align to TRBD2. The CDR3 has 15 amino acids. Germline V lookup: CDR1 SGHRS, CDR2 YFSETQ. J gave up 6 bases and V 4 bases, and 11 bases lay outside the gene matches.

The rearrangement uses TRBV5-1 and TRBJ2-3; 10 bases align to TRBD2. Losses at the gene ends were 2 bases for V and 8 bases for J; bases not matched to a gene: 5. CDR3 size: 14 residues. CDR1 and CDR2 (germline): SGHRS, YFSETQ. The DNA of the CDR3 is TGCGCCAGCAGCTTCGGGACTAGCGAGAGTACGCAGTATTTT. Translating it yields CASSFGTSESTQYF.

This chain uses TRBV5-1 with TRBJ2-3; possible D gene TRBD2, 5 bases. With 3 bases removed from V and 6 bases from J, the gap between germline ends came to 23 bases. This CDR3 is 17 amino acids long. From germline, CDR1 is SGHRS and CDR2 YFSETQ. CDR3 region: CASSSLRSGPLRDTQYF. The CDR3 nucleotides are TGCGCCAGCAGCTCCCTGCGAAGCGGTCCCCTGAGGGATACGCAGTATTTT.

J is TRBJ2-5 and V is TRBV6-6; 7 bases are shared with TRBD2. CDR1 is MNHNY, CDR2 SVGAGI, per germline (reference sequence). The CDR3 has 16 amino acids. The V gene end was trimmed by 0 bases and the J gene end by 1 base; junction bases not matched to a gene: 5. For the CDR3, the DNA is TGTGCCAGCAGTTACTCGAATGGCGGGGGCCAAGAGACCCAGTACTTC. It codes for CASSYSNGGGQETQYF.